Presented here are 3 T cell receptor beta chains from one specimen sequenced in a study of Ad26.COV2.S vaccination and SARS-CoV-2 variants (dated by TCRdb to the early 2020s). What the treatment or condition label conveys for this sample: roughly 18 received Ad26.COV2.S at low or high dose, single or two shots; 5 received placebo; per-sample allocation not given. Repertoires of vaccine and placebo recipients were sequenced from samples collected on day 63 after the first injection. Library preparation employed the immunoSEQ multiplex PCR assay. In TCRdb, the immuneACCESS table is reduced to in-frame sequences with V and J assigned. These tables do not hold every clone; where another copy was compared, an unresolved V gene accounts for under half, and the others remain unexplained. The sample includes roughly 390,000 clones, with 88% observed a single time. Roughly 3.5% of the sample is in the top ten clones.

The material was peripheral blood, obtained in a trial of Ad26.COV2.S vaccine versus placebo. The receptors derive from a person aged 18-60 years who received the Ad26.COV2.S COVID-19 vaccine or a placebo.

The table lists this clone with a count of one. This chain uses TRBV7-8 with TRBJ2-1, with 7 bases fitting TRBD1. This CDR3 spans 15 amino acids. CDR1 is SGHVS and CDR2 is FQNEAQ in the germline V gene. With V trimmed by 1 base and J by 5 bases, 5 bases remained unmatched. The DNA of the CDR3 is TGTGCCAGCAGCTTAGAGGGGGACAGAGACAATGAGCAGTTCTTC. It encodes CASSLEGDRDNEQFF.

This rearrangement joins TRBV4-1 to TRBJ1-1; tentative D call: TRBD1 (5 bases). CDR3 length: 13 residues. V was cut by 3 bases and J by 5 bases, with 10 bases left in between. CDR1 and CDR2 (germline): MGHRA, YSYEKL. CDR3 residues: CASSHMGVTEAFF. The CDR3 DNA sequence: TGCGCCAGCAGCCACATGGGGGTTACTGAAGCTTTCTTT.

This rearrangement joins TRBV24-1 to TRBJ2-3; no definite D call. V was cut by 4 bases and J by 2 bases, with 3 bases left in between. The length of the CDR3 is 12 residues. Germline CDR1 and CDR2: KGHDR and SFDVKD. Here the CDR3 DNA reads TGTGCCACCAGTGACACCACAGATACGCAGTATTTT. This gives the protein CATSDTTDTQYF.